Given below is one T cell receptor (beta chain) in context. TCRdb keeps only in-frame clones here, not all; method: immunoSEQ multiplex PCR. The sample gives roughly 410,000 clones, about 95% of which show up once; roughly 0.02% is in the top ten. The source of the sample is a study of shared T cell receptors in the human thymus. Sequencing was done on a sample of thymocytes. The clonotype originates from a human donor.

The CDR3 nucleotides are TGTGCCAGCAGTTTAGCGGGAGGGCCTAATGAGCAGTTCTTC. Protein product: CASSLAGGPNEQFF. The chain carries TRBV28 and TRBJ2-1; 9 bases agree with TRBD2. V shed 2 bases and J 7 bases; nucleotides not matched to a gene: 3. Germline CDR1 and CDR2: MDHEN and SYDVKM. The CDR3 length is 14 residues.